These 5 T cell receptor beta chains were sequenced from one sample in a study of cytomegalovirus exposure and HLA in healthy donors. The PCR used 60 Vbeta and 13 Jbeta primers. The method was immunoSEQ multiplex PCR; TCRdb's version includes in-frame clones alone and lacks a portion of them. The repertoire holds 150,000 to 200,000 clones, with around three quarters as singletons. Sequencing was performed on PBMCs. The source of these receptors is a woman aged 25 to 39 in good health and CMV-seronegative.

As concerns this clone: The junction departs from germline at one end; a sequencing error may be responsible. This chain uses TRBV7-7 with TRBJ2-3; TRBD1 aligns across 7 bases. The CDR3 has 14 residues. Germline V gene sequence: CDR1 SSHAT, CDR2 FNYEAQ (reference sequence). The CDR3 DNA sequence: TGTGCTAGCAGCTCCGGGACAGAGGGAGATACGCAGTATTTT. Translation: CASSSGTEGDTQYF.

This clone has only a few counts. The chain's CDR3 is CAWSAGTSSNQPQHF. The CDR3 DNA reads as TGTGCCTGGAGTGCGGGGACATCTAGCAATCAGCCCCAGCATTTT. The rearrangement joins TRBV30 to TRBJ1-5; D might be TRBD1 (6 bases). V was trimmed by 1 base and J by 0 bases, leaving 10 bases between them. Germline values: CDR1 GTSNPN, CDR2 SVGIG (reference sequence). This CDR3 has 15 amino acids.

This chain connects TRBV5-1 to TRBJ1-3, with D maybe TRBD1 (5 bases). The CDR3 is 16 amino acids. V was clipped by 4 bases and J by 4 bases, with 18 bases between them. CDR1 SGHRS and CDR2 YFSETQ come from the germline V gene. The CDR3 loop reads CASSIQPGLTGNTIYF. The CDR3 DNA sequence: TGCGCCAGCAGCATCCAACCAGGGTTGACCGGAAACACCATATATTTT.

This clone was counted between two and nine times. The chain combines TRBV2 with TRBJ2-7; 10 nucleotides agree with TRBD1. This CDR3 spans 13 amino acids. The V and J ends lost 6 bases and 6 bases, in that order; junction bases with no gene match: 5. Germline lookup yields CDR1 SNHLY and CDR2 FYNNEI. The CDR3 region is CASRDRGFSEQYF. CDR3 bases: TGTGCCAGCAGGGACAGGGGGTTTAGCGAGCAGTACTTC.

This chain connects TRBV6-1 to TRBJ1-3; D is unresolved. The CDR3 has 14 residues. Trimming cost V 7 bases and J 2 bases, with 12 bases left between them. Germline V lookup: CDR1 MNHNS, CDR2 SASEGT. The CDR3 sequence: CASNSAGAGNTIYF. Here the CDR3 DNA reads TGTGCCAGCAATTCTGCCGGGGCTGGAAACACCATATATTTT.